This T cell receptor (beta chain) emerged from a study of T cells in Graves' hyperthyroidism and ophthalmopathy. Study-wide context: At initial diagnosis, before any treatment had begun, peripheral blood was obtained. Regarding the study as a whole: In blood, most of the thyroid clonotypes expanded above 0.001 were also present. In the analysis, a 13 V-J model separated ophthalmopathy from stable hyperthyroidism.

Diagnoses used clinical symptoms, serum thyroxine and TRAb, thyroid ultrasound and orbital computed tomography. Germline V gene lookup returns CDR1 SEHNR and CDR2 FQNEAQ (reference sequence). The V gene lost 5 bases and the J gene lost 7 bases, with 15 bases spanning the gap. The CDR3 has 13 amino acids. Remarks on this clonotype: Its antigen is not known.

Regions amplified from RNA transcripts were the TCR beta CDR3 regions. First-round RT-PCR of the TCR CDR3 relied on the HTBI primer set. TCRdb passed the multiplex PCR reads through MiXCR, listing each CDR3 protein once. The data hold 730,000 or so distinct CDR3 sequences, with roughly a sixth observed a single time. The V gene is TRBV7-9, the J gene TRBJ2-7, with unresolved D. The sample consisted of blood. This receptor was taken from a woman between 50 and 59 years old with Graves' hyperthyroidism that later progressed to Graves' ophthalmopathy. CDR3: CASSRSLEDEQYF. CDR3 DNA: TGTGCCAGCAGCCGGTCCCTAGAGGATGAGCAGTACTTC.